These 5 T cell receptor beta chains originate from one sample sequenced in a study of blood T cell repertoires in COVID-19. Libraries were prepared by immunoSEQ multiplex PCR; TCRdb keeps only in-frame clonotypes and omits some of them. The profile shows tens of thousands of clones, roughly 90% of them singletons. The sample comprised peripheral blood. These receptors were obtained from a man between 60 and 70 years old with active or convalescent COVID-19.

The CDR3 coding sequence is TGTGCCAGCAGTTTATGGTCGGGAGGGCCCGCTGAGCAGTTCTTC. Amino acid sequence: CASSLWSGGPAEQFF. The rearrangement links TRBV28 to TRBJ2-1, with 8 nucleotides matching TRBD2. The germline V gene has CDR1 MDHEN and CDR2 SYDVKM. The CDR3 is 15 amino acids. V lost 0 bases to trimming and J lost 9 bases; unmatched junction nucleotides: 7.

The rearrangement uses TRBV2 and TRBJ1-5; 7 nucleotides agree with TRBD1. CDR1 and CDR2 from the germline V gene are SNHLY and FYNNEI. The length of the CDR3 is 15 residues. V was pared by 6 bases and J by 0 bases, with 5 bases of the junction left unmatched. The CDR3 sequence is CASSRGLNSNQPQHF. DNA for the CDR3: TGTGCCAGCAGCAGGGGGTTGAATAGCAATCAGCCCCAGCATTTT.

The gene calls are TRBV2 and TRBJ1-4; 11 bases agree with TRBD1. Per germline, CDR1 SNHLY and CDR2 FYNNEI. The CDR3 runs 15 residues. The junction had 6 bases not matched to a gene; V was cut back by 4 bases and J by 8 bases. Here the CDR3 reads CASSGGQGAREKLFF. CDR3 nucleotides: TGTGCCAGCAGTGGAGGACAGGGGGCTCGAGAAAAACTGTTTTTT.

The chain employs TRBV6-2 or TRBV6-3 and TRBJ2-1; 9 positions match TRBD2. Germline V gives CDR1 MNHEY, CDR2 SVGEGT. The length of the CDR3 is 15 residues. J lost 4 bases, V lost 2 bases, and 3 bases had no gene match. The CDR3 region is CASSYLAGPYNEQFF. CDR3 coding DNA: TGTGCCAGCAGTTACCTAGCGGGACCATACAATGAGCAGTTCTTC.

The rearrangement links TRBV3-1 (or the pseudogene TRBV3-2) to TRBJ2-3; D is perhaps TRBD2 (5 bases). This CDR3 is built from 15 residues. The V end was cut by 4 bases, the J end by 4 bases, with 15 bases between. Germline CDR1 LGHDT, CDR2 YNNKEL (reference sequence). CDR3: CASSLFGGRSDTQYF. CDR3 bases: TGTGCCAGCAGCCTTTTCGGAGGACGGTCAGATACGCAGTATTTT.